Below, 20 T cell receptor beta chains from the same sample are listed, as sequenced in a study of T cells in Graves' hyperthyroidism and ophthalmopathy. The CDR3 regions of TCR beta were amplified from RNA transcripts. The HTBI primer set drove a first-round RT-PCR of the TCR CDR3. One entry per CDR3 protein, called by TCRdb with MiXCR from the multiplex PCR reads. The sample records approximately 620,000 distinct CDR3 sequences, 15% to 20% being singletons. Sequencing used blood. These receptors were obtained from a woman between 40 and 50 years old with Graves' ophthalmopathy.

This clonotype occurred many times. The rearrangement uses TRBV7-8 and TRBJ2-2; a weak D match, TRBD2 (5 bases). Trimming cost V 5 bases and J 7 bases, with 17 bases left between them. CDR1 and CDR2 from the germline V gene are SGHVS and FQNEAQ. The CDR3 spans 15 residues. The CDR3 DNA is TGTGCCAGCAGCCCCTCGGGCCTCGAGGGCGGGGAGCTGTTTTTT. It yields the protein CASSPSGLEGGELFF. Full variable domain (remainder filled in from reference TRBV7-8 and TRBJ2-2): GAGVSQSPRYKVAKRGQDVALRCDPISGHVSLFWYQQALGQGPEFLTYFQNEAQLDKSGLPSDRFFAERPEGSVSTLKIQRTQQEDSAVYLCASSPSGLEGGELFFGEGSRLTVL.

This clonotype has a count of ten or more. CDR3 coding DNA: TGTGCCAGCAGCTGGGGACGGAACACTGAAGCTTTCTTT. This gives the protein CASSWGRNTEAFF. The rearrangement links TRBV11-2 to TRBJ1-1, with TRBD1 as a possible D gene (5 bases). The CDR3 contains 13 residues. V was trimmed by 4 bases and J by 1 base, leaving 7 bases between them. Germline lookup yields CDR1 SGHAT and CDR2 FQNNGV.

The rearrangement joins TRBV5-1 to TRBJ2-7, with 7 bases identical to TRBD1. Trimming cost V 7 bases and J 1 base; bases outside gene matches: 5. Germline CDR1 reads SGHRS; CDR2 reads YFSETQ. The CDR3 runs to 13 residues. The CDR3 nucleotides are TGCGCCAGCGCCGGGACAGCGTCCTACGAGCAGTACTTC. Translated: CASAGTASYEQYF.

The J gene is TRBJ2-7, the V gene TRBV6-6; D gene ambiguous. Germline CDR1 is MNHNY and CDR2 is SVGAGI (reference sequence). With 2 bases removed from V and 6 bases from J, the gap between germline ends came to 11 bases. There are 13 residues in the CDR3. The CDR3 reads CASSYLEKGEQYF. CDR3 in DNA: TGTGCCAGCAGTTACCTTGAAAAGGGCGAGCAGTACTTC.

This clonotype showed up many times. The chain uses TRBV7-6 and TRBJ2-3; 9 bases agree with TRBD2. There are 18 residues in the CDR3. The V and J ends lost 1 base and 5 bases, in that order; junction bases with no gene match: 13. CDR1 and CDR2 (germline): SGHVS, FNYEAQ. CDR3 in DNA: TGTGCCAGCAGCTTAGAGGGTATGGCGGGAGGGCCCGGAGATACGCAGTATTTT. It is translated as CASSLEGMAGGPGDTQYF.

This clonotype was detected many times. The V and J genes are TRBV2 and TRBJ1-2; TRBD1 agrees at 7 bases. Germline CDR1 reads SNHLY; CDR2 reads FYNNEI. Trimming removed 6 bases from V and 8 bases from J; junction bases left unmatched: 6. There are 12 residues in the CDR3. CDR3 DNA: TGTGCCAGCAGGGGACAGAGGCGCGGCTACACCTTC. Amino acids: CASRGQRRGYTF.

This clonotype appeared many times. As DNA, the CDR3 is TGTGCCAGCAGTTACTCTGCCGACAGGGGGTCGGATACGCAGTATTTT. It codes for CASSYSADRGSDTQYF. The chain employs TRBV6-2 or TRBV6-3 and TRBJ2-3; TRBD1 matches at 9 bases. Unmatched junction bases numbered 7, after V lost 0 bases and J lost 6 bases. The CDR3 covers 16 residues. The germline gives CDR1 MNHEY, CDR2 SVGEGT.

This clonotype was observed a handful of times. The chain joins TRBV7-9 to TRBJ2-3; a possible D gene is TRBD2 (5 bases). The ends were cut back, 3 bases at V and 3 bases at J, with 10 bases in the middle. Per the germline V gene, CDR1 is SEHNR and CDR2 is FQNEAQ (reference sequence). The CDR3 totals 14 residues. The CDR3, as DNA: TGTGCCAGCAGCTTTTATAGGGAGACAGATACGCAGTATTTT. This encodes CASSFYRETDTQYF.

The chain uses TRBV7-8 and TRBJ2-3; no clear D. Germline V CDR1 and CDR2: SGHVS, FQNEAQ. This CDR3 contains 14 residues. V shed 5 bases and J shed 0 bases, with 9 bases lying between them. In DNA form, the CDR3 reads TGTGCCAGCAGCGCCCACCCTAGCACAGATACGCAGTATTTT. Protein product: CASSAHPSTDTQYF.

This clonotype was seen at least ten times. The CDR3 DNA reads as TGCAGTGCAAACAGGGGCAACACCGGGGAGCTGTTTTTT. Encoded protein: CSANRGNTGELFF. The J gene is TRBJ2-2, the V gene TRBV20-1; 7 positions agree with TRBD1. The CDR3 runs to 13 residues. Germline CDR1 is DFQATT and CDR2 is SNEGSKA (reference sequence). The V gene end was trimmed by 6 bases and the J gene end by 2 bases; junction bases not matched to a gene: 3.

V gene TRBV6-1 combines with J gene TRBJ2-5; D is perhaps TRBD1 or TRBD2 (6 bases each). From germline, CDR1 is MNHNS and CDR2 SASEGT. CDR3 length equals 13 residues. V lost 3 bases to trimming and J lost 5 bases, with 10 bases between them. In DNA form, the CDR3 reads TGTGCCAGCAGTGACAGGGGAGGCGAGACCCAGTACTTC. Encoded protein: CASSDRGGETQYF.

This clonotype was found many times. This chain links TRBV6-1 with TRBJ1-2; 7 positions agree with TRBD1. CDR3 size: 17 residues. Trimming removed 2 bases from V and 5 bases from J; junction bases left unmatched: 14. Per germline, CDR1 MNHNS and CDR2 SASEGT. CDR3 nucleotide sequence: TGTGCCAGCAGTGAATTTGGGACAGCTCCTTTTGGATATGGCTACACCTTC. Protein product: CASSEFGTAPFGYGYTF.

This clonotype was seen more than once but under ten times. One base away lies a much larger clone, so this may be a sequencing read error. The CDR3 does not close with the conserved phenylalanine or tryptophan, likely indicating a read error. The CDR3 is CASSLMTYGYTL. CDR3 nucleotides: TGTGCCAGCAGTTTAATGACTTATGGCTACACCCTC. The V gene is TRBV28, the J gene TRBJ1-2; D unresolved. V was clipped by 2 bases and J by 5 bases, with 6 bases between them. The CDR3 spans 12 residues. Germline CDR1 is MDHEN and CDR2 is SYDVKM.

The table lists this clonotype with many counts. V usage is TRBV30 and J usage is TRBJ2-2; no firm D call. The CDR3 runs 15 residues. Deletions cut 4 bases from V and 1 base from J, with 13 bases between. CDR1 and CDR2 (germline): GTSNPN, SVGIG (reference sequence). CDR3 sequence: CAWKVSNQNTGELFF. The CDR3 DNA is TGTGCCTGGAAGGTTTCAAACCAGAACACCGGGGAGCTGTTTTTT.

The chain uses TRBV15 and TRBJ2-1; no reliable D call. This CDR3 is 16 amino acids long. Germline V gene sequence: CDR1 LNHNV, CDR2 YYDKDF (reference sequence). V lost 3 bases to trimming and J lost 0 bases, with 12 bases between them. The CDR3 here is CATSSITVSSYNEQFF. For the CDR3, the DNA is TGTGCCACCAGCAGTATCACAGTAAGCTCCTACAATGAGCAGTTCTTC.

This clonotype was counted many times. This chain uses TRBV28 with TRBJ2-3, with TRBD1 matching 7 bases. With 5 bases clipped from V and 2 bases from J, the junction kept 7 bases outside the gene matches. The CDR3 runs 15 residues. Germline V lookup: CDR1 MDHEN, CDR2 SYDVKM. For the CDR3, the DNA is TGTGCCAGCAGTCCGGGACAGCGTGCCACAGATACGCAGTATTTT. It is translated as CASSPGQRATDTQYF.

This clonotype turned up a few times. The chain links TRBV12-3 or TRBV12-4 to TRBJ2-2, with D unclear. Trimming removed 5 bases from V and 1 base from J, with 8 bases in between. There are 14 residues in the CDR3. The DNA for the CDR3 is TGTGCCAGCAGTAGGACCGAGAACACCGGGGAGCTGTTTTTT. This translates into CASSRTENTGELFF.

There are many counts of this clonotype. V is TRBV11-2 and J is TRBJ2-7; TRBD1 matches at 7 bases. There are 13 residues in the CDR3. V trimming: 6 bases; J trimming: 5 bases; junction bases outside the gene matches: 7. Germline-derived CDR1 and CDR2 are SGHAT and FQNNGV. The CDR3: CASRKTGIHEQYF. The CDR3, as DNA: TGTGCCAGCAGAAAGACAGGGATCCACGAGCAGTACTTC. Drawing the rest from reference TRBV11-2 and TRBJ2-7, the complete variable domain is EAGVAQSPRYKIIEKRQSVAFWCNPISGHATLYWYQQILGQGPKLLIQFQNNGVVDDSQLPKDRFSAERLKGVDSTLKIQPAKLEDSAVYLCASRKTGIHEQYFGPGTRLTVT.

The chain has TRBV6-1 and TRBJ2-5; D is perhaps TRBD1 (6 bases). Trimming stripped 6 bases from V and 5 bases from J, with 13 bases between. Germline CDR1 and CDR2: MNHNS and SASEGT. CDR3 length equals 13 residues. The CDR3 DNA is TGTGCCAGCAGCTCTACTAGGGGGGAGACCCAGTACTTC. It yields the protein CASSSTRGETQYF.

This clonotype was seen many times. This CDR3 is CASGVWNEQFF. The CDR3, as DNA: TGTGCCAGCGGGGTATGGAATGAGCAGTTCTTC. The chain has TRBV27 and TRBJ2-1; D unclear. Trimming took off 8 bases at V and 7 bases at J, with 9 bases between the two ends. In germline, CDR1 is MNHEY, CDR2 SMNVEV (reference sequence). CDR3 length: 11 residues.